This TCR beta chain was retrieved from a study of T-cell reconstitution after alpha-beta-depleted transplantation in children (TCRdb year 2016). With respect to the entire study: Using TCR repertoire profiling, the study followed T-cell immune reconstitution in a quantitative way in children after TCRalphabeta/CD19-depleted allogeneic hematopoietic cell transplantation.

This clonotype has ten or more counts. Its antigen target is currently unknown. It has no much larger one-base neighbor in the sample; base qualities were not kept. At the junction V is shortened by 4 bases and J by 3 bases, with 13 bases in between. According to the germline V gene (reference sequence), CDR1 reads MNHEY and CDR2 reads SMNVEV. From the cysteine up to the phenylalanine, the CDR3 has a length of 14 residues. Kept here is only the CDR3 DNA, which spans 42 bases and is read in frame from base 1. General findings and caveats noted by the study authors: The high TCRbeta diversity at day 60 in some patients was ascribed to recipient T cells and intrathymic progenitors that had survived conditioning. The apparently early alphabetaT-cell count recovery about two months after transplant was reportedly dependent on only several hundred rapidly expanded clones derived from non-depleted graft cells. Over the following months the frequencies of hyperexpanded clones went down, and after one year T-cell counts and TCRbeta diversity were mostly credited to newly produced T cells.

Library preparation employed PCR. The instrument given in TCRdb is Illumina HiSeq 2500. To normalize quantification of the TCRbeta repertoire, the TCR libraries were built with molecular barcoding that relied on unique molecular identifiers. The raw public reads went through TCRdb reprocessing: fastp at Q25, MiXCR clone calling, in-frame beta chains kept. Rows merge per CDR3 protein into single entries with the most common DNA and genes. The sample table shows around 440,000 distinct CDR3 sequences, and more than 9% are seen once. The ten largest account for about 2.1% of the sample. The meaning of the sample's treatment or condition label: allogeneic hematopoietic cell transplantation with graft depleted of TCRalphabeta T cells and CD19 B cells. Transplant recipients were children who received TCRalphabeta/CD19-depleted allogeneic hematopoietic cell grafts.

The receptor was derived from a child aged 2 to 10 with inherited bone marrow failure, due to receive a stem cell transplant. The source was PBMCs, collected before TCRalphabeta/CD19-depleted stem cell transplant. The V gene is TRBV27 and the J gene is TRBJ2-7; the D region possibly corresponds to TRBD1 (6 bases align). The CDR3 loop reads CASSSGGQIYEQYF. At the DNA level, the sequence is TGTGCCAGCAGTTCTGGAGGACAGATCTACGAGCAGTACTTC.